This is a list of T cell receptor beta chains from one sample in a study of blood T cell repertoires in COVID-19. Data came from immunoSEQ multiplex PCR; TCRdb stores just in-frame clones and leaves some out. The sample gives 200,000 or so clones, about 88% of which show up once; 1.5% to 2% is in the top ten. Input material: peripheral blood. All receptors derive from a man in his 70s with acute or convalescent COVID-19. The CDR3 runs from the conserved cysteine through the conserved F or W. Each record gives: V gene, J gene, D gene, clone size, CDR3 DNA, CDR3 protein. A D gene is named only where the DNA matches it firmly. Size is stated for part of the rows, as once, few or many counts, or as a class when the clone is expanded.

>TRBV19|TRBJ1-3|.|.
TGTGCCAGTAGTATGGGGGGCTCTGGAAACACCATATATTTT
CASSMGGSGNTIYF
>TRBV7-9|TRBJ2-1|TRBD2|.
TGTGCCAGCAGCCCGCGATCTAGCGGGGTATTTAGCTCCTACAATGAGCAGTTCTTC
CASSPRSSGVFSSYNEQFF
>TRBV29-1|TRBJ2-5|TRBD1|.
TGCAGCGTTGACCGGTTCACAGGGGTTGAGACCCAGTACTTC
CSVDRFTGVETQYF
>TRBV6-5|TRBJ1-2|TRBD1|.
TGTGCCAGCAGGGAGGGGGCGCGGGATGGCTACACCTTC
CASREGARDGYTF
>TRBV19|TRBJ1-6|.|.
TGTGCCAGTAAAAATCAGCGGGTCCGGAATTCACCCCTCCACTTT
CASKNQRVRNSPLHF
>TRBV3-1/TRBV3-2|TRBJ2-7|TRBD2|once
TGTGCCAGCAGAACTGGACTAGTGGGGGAGCAGTACTTC
CASRTGLVGEQYF
>TRBV6-6|TRBJ1-2|.|.
TGTGCCAGCAACCTCGCGCGGGGCCTAGGCTATGGCTACACCTTC
CASNLARGLGYGYTF
>TRBV6-1|TRBJ1-1|.|.
TGTGCCAGCAGTGATTGGGGGGGTGTAGCTTTCTTT
CASSDWGGVAFF
>TRBV6-6|TRBJ2-2|.|.
TGTGCCAGTGGGGGGTTTGGCGCCGGGGAGCTGTTTTTT
CASGGFGAGELFF
>TRBV7-9|TRBJ1-4|TRBD1|.
TGTGCCAGCAGCGTTAACAGGGGGCTAACTAATGAAAAACTGTTTTTT
CASSVNRGLTNEKLFF
>TRBV4-1|TRBJ2-5|.|many
TGCGCCAGCAGCCAACCTTTTTTGCAGGGTCAAGAGACCCAGTACTTC
CASSQPFLQGQETQYF
>TRBV3-1/TRBV3-2|TRBJ2-5|TRBD2|.
TGTGCCAGCAGCCCAACTGAAGGCGGGAGGGCCAGTGAGACCCAGTACTTC
CASSPTEGGRASETQYF
>TRBV4-2|TRBJ2-1|.|.
TGTGCCAGCAGCCAAGTCGGGACAGAGCAGTTCTTC
CASSQVGTEQFF
>TRBV9|TRBJ1-2|.|.
TGTGCCAGCAGCTCCAACCAGGGCTATGGCTACACCTTC
CASSSNQGYGYTF
>TRBV18|TRBJ1-1|.|.
TGTGCCAGCTCACCCGGGGGAACCAACACTGAAGCTTTCTTT
CASSPGGTNTEAFF
>TRBV9|TRBJ1-5|TRBD1|.
TGTGCCAGCAGTTCCGGGACAGTCAATCAGCCCCAGCATTTT
CASSSGTVNQPQHF
>TRBV5-6|TRBJ2-2|TRBD1|once
TGTGCCAGCAGGCGGACAGGGGATTTAGGTACCGGGGAGCTGTTTTTT
CASRRTGDLGTGELFF
>TRBV5-6|TRBJ2-2|.|.
TGTGCCAGCAGCCCGGACAGCTTCACCGGGGAGCTGTTTTTT
CASSPDSFTGELFF
>TRBV5-6|TRBJ1-1|.|.
TGTGCCAGCAGCTTGGAAGGGGTCTACACTGAAGCTTTCTTT
CASSLEGVYTEAFF
>TRBV7-2|TRBJ2-1|TRBD2|few
TGTGCCAGCAGCTTAGGCGGGAGCAAAAATGAGCAGTTCTTC
CASSLGGSKNEQFF
>TRBV27|TRBJ2-1|.|few
TGTGCCAGCAGTTTAGGGAGCTCCTACAATGAGCAGTTCTTC
CASSLGSSYNEQFF
>TRBV5-4|TRBJ2-1|TRBD2|once
TGTGCCAGCAGCCCAGCGGGAGGCTCCTACAATGAGCAGTTCTTC
CASSPAGGSYNEQFF
>TRBV28|TRBJ1-2|.|.
TGTGCCAGCAGTTCCACAGGGCCCTACTCTAACTATGGCTACACCTTC
CASSSTGPYSNYGYTF
>TRBV27|TRBJ2-4|.|.
TGTGCCAGCAGTTTATCCTCTGCTAGCGCATCTTCCAAAAACATTCAGTACTTC
CASSLSSASASSKNIQYF
>TRBV5-6|TRBJ1-2|TRBD1|.
TGTGCCAGCAGCCCAGTTGGGGACAGGGTCGCTGGCTACACCTTC
CASSPVGDRVAGYTF
>TRBV21-1|TRBJ2-5|.|.
TGTGCCAGCAGCACCTCTCGACTAGCGGGAGGAGGGCTCCAAGAGACCCAGTACTTC
CASSTSRLAGGGLQETQYF
>TRBV19|TRBJ1-5|.|.
TGTGCCAGTCAAAGCCGCGGAGGGCAGCCCCAGCATTTT
CASQSRGGQPQHF
>TRBV27|TRBJ2-1|TRBD2|.
TGTGCCAGCAGTCCTACGCCGACTAGCCGACCTCACAATGAGCAGTTCTTC
CASSPTPTSRPHNEQFF
>TRBV19|TRBJ1-5|TRBD1|.
TGTGCCAGTAGTATTGCCGGGACAGGGCTTCCCCAGCATTTT
CASSIAGTGLPQHF
>TRBV10-3|TRBJ1-1|.|.
TGTGCCGCCGGGTCCGGGTTCCGAGGGGAAGCTTTCTTT
CAAGSGFRGEAFF
>TRBV5-1|TRBJ1-1|.|.
TGCGCCAGCAGTAACTTGGCAGGGGAATCTGAAGCTTTCTTT
CASSNLAGESEAFF
>TRBV11-2|TRBJ1-2|.|.
TGTGCCAGCAGTTCAACTAAGGGAGGGGTGCGAGGCTACACCTTC
CASSSTKGGVRGYTF
>TRBV9|TRBJ2-3|.|.
TGTGCCAGCAGCGTAGGTTCTCGCGGGACTAGCACAGATACGCAGTATTTT
CASSVGSRGTSTDTQYF
>TRBV6-5|TRBJ2-7|TRBD1|.
TGTGCCAGCAGTTACGCTACAGGGGCCTACGAGCAGTACTTC
CASSYATGAYEQYF
>TRBV29-1|TRBJ2-7|.|.
TGCAGCGTTGACGGGACACTCTACGAGCAGTACTTC
CSVDGTLYEQYF
>TRBV2|TRBJ2-3|TRBD1|.
TGTGCCAGCGGGGGCAGGGGGAGCACAGATACGCAGTATTTT
CASGGRGSTDTQYF
>TRBV15|TRBJ2-1|.|.
TGTGCCACCAGCAGAGAAAACACGGAGTACAATGAGCAGTTCTTC
CATSRENTEYNEQFF
>TRBV28|TRBJ2-1|TRBD2|few
TGTGCCAGCAGTTTAACGCTAGCGGGAGGCTCCTACAATGAGCAGTTCTTC
CASSLTLAGGSYNEQFF
>TRBV29-1|TRBJ1-1|TRBD1|.
TGCAGCGGTGGACAGGAGTTATCCACTGAAGCTTTCTTT
CSGGQELSTEAFF
>TRBV29-1|TRBJ1-1|TRBD1|once
TGCAGCGCCGGGGACAGGGCCTTGAACACTGAAGCTTTCTTT
CSAGDRALNTEAFF
>TRBV5-1|TRBJ1-2|.|.
TGCGCCAGCAGCTTACTGAGGGGGAACTATGGCTACACCTTC
CASSLLRGNYGYTF
>TRBV29-1|TRBJ1-5|.|.
TGCAGCGCCGCGGACAGCCTGAGGCAGCCCCAGCATTTT
CSAADSLRQPQHF
>TRBV30|TRBJ2-7|TRBD2|.
TGTGCCTGGAGTGTAGGTAGCGGGAGTATCTACGAGCAGTACTTC
CAWSVGSGSIYEQYF
>TRBV4-2|TRBJ2-3|TRBD2|.
TGTGCCAGCAGCCAAGGTGGAACTAGCGGGAGTACAGATACGCAGTATTTT
CASSQGGTSGSTDTQYF
>TRBV23-1|TRBJ1-6|.|few
TGCGCCAGCAGTCAATCGAAGTCTAGGTGGGGCTGTAATTCACCCCTCCACTTT
CASSQSKSRWGCNSPLHF
>TRBV6-5|TRBJ2-3|.|once
TGTGCCAGCAGGGACACTAGCACAGATACGCAGTATTTT
CASRDTSTDTQYF
>TRBV5-1|TRBJ1-4|.|.
TGCGCCAGCAGCCCTTCCCCCCGGGCAACTAATGAAAAACTGTTTTTT
CASSPSPRATNEKLFF
>TRBV19|TRBJ2-2|.|.
TGTGCCAGTACTCGAGCGGAGAACACCGGGGAGCTGTTTTTT
CASTRAENTGELFF
>TRBV12-3/TRBV12-4|TRBJ1-4|.|.
TGTGCCAGCAGTTTAGCAGCGGTGGTAAAACTGTTTTTT
CASSLAAVVKLFF
>TRBV25-1|TRBJ1-1|TRBD1|.
TGTGCCAGCAGTGAAGTAGGCAGGGGGCTTACTGAAGCTTTCTTT
CASSEVGRGLTEAFF
>TRBV7-2|TRBJ2-7|TRBD2|once
TGTGCCAGCAGCTTAGCAGTAACTAGCGGGAGTCGCGAGCAGTACTTC
CASSLAVTSGSREQYF
>TRBV5-1|TRBJ1-2|.|.
TGCGCCAGCAGCTTGGGGGAGAATAACTATGGCTACACCTTC
CASSLGENNYGYTF